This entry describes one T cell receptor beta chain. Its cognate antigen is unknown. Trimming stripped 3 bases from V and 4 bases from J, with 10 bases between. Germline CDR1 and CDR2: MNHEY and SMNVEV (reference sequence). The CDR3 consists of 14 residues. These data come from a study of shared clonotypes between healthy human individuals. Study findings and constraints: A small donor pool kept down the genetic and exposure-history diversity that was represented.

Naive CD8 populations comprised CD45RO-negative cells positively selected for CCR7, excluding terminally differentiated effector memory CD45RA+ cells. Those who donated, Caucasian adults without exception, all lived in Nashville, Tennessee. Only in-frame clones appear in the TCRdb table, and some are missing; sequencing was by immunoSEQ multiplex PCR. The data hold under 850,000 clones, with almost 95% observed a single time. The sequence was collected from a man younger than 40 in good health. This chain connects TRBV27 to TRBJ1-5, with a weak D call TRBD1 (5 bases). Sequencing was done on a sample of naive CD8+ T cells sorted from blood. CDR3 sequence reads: CASSFSAGNQPQHF. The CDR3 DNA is TGTGCCAGCAGTTTTTCGGCAGGGAATCAGCCCCAGCATTTT.